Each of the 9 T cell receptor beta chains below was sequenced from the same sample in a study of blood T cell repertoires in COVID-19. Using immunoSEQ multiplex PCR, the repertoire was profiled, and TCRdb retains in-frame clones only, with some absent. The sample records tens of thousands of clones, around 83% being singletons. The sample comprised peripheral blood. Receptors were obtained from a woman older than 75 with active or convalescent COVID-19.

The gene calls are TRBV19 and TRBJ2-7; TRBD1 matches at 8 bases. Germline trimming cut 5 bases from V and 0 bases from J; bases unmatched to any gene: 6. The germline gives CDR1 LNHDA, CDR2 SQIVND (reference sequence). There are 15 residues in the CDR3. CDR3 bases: TGTGCCAGTAGTCTCTCGGGACAGGTCTCCTACGAGCAGTACTTC. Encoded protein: CASSLSGQVSYEQYF. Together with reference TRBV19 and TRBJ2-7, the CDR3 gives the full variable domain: DGGITQSPKYLFRKEGQNVTLSCEQNLNHDAMYWYRQDPGQGLRLIYYSQIVNDFQKGDIAEGYSVSREKKESFPLTVTSAQKNPTAFYLCASSLSGQVSYEQYFGPGTRLTVT.

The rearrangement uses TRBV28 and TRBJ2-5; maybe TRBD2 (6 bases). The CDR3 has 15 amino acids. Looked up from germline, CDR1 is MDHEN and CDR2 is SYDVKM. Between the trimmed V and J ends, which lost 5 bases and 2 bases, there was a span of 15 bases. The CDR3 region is CASSRDSRIQETQYF. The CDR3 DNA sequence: TGTGCCAGCAGTCGGGACTCCCGAATTCAAGAGACCCAGTACTTC. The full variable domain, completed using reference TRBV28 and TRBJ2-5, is DVKVTQSSRYLVKRTGEKVFLECVQDMDHENMFWYRQDPGLGLRLIYFSYDVKMKEKGDIPEGYSVSREKKERFSLILESASTNQTSMYLCASSRDSRIQETQYFGPGTRLLVL.

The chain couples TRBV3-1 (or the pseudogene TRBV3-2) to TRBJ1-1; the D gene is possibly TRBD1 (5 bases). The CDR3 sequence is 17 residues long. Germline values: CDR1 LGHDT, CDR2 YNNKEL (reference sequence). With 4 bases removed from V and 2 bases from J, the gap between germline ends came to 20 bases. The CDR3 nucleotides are TGTGCCAGCAGCCCCCGTTTGTTCGCCAGGGTAAACACTGAAGCTTTCTTT. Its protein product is CASSPRLFARVNTEAFF.

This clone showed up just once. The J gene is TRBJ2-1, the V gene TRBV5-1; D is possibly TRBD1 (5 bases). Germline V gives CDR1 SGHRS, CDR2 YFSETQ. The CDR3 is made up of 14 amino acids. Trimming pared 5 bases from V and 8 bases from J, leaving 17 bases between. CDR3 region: CASSFRARMDEQFF. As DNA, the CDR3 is TGCGCCAGCAGTTTCAGGGCCAGGATGGATGAGCAGTTCTTC.

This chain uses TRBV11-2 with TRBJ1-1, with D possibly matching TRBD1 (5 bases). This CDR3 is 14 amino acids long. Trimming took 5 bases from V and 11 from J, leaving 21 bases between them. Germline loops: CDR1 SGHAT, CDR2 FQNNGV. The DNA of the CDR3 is TGTGCCAGCAGCCCTCAAAAGGGGCTACGGGGGGCTTTCTTT. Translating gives CASSPQKGLRGAFF.

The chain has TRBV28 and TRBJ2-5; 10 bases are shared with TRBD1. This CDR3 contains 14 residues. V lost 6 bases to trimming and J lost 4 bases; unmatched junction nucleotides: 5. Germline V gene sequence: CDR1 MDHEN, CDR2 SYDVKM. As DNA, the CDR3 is TGTGCCAGCAGACCTGGGACAGGGGTAGAGACCCAGTACTTC. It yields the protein CASRPGTGVETQYF. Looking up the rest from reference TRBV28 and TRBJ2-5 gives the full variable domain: DVKVTQSSRYLVKRTGEKVFLECVQDMDHENMFWYRQDPGLGLRLIYFSYDVKMKEKGDIPEGYSVSREKKERFSLILESASTNQTSMYLCASRPGTGVETQYFGPGTRLLVL.

The CDR3 loop is CASSLTGGSNTEAFF. CDR3 DNA: TGTGCCAGCAGTTTGACAGGGGGCTCGAACACTGAAGCTTTCTTT. The chain is built from TRBV13 and TRBJ1-1, with TRBD1 identical over 10 bases. This CDR3 is built from 15 residues. The J segment lost 1 base and the V segment lost 6 bases, leaving 5 bases of the junction unmatched. Germline V gene sequence: CDR1 PRHDT, CDR2 FYEKMQ (reference sequence). The full variable domain, with the rest looked up from reference TRBV13 and TRBJ1-1, is AAGVIQSPRHLIKEKRETATLKCYPIPRHDTVYWYQQGPGQDPQFLISFYEKMQSDKGSIPDRFSAQQFSDYHSELNMSSLELGDSALYFCASSLTGGSNTEAFFGQGTRLTVV.

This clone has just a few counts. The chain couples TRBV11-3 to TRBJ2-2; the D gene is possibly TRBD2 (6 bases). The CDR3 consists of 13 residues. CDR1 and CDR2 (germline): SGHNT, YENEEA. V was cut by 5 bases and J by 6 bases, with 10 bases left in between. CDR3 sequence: CASSRRGSGELFF. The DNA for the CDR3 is TGTGCCAGCAGCCGGAGGGGCTCCGGGGAGCTGTTTTTT. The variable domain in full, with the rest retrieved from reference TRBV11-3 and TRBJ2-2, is EAGVVQSPRYKIIEKKQPVAFWCNPISGHNTLYWYLQNLGQGPELLIRYENEEAVDDSQLPKDRFSAERLKGVDSTLKIQPAELGDSAVYLCASSRRGSGELFFGEGSRLTVL.

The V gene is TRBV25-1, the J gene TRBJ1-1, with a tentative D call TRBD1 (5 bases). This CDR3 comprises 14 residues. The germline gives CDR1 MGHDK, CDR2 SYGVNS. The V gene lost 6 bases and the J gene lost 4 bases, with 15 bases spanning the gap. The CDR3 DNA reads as TGTGCCAGCAGACGTAGGGGCGACGCCACTGAAGCTTTCTTT. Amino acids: CASRRRGDATEAFF.